Included here is one TCR beta chain sequence, with context. Its cognate antigen is unknown. Profiling relied on immunoSEQ multiplex PCR, and the TCRdb table lists in-frame clones only, not all of them. The repertoire holds roughly 2 million clones, with about 94% as singletons. The entry originates in a study of shared clonotypes between healthy human individuals. Study observations and caveats: Clonotypes shared by all four donors outscored non-shared clonotypes in generation probability.

The germline gives CDR1 MNHEY, CDR2 SMNVEV (reference sequence). The CDR3 is 16 residues long. V dropped 6 bases and J dropped 3; count of bases not matched to a gene: 8. CD45RO-negative CD8 cells positively selected for CCR7 made up the naive population, which excluded terminally differentiated effector memory CD45RA+ cells. The sequenced material came from naive CD8+ T cells sorted from blood. The receptor was isolated from a man between 18 and 35 years old in good health. The chain has TRBV27 and TRBJ2-6, with TRBD2 matching 7 bases. The CDR3 bases are TGTGCCAGCAGCGGGGGAGGGCCCTTTGGGGCCAACGTCCTGACTTTC. This gives the protein CASSGGGPFGANVLTF.